One T cell receptor beta chain is described in this entry. The antigen remains undetermined. This sample stems from a study of early stage breast cancer tumors. This CDR3 has 16 amino acids. V was clipped by 5 bases and J by 3 bases; unmatched bases: 7. Germline V gene data show CDR1 as SGHTA and CDR2 as FQGNSA. Overall study findings and caveats: Enriched TCRB sequences shared across patients were mostly commonly generated sequences.

Blood replicates held 0.5 ug DNA, tumor or normal breast about 1.5 ug, two each. Clones were sequenced by immunoSEQ multiplex PCR, and TCRdb holds only the in-frame ones, with some missing. Among approximately 75,000 clones listed, more than 70% were seen once. Input material: blood. The sequence was obtained from a middle-aged person with breast cancer. V and J are TRBV7-2 and TRBJ1-4; 9 nucleotides line up with TRBD1. The CDR3 spells CASSASQGASNEKLFF. In DNA form, the CDR3 reads TGTGCCAGCAGCGCCTCACAGGGGGCGTCTAATGAAAAACTGTTTTTT.